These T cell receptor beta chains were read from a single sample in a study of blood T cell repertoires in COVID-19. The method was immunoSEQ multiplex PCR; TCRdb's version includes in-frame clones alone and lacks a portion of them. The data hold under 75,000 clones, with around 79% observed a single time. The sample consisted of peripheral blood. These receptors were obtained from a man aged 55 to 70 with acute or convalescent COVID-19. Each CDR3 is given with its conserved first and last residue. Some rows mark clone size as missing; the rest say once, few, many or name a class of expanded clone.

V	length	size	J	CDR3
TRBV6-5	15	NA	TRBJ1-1	CASSLTGGGYPEAFF
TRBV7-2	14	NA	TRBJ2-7	CASSLESGTSEQYF
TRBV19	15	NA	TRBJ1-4	CASTNTGRANEKLFF
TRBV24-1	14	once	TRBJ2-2	CATSEYRESGELFF
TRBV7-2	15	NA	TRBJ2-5	CASRGLAGEQETQYF
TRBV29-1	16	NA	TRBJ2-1	CSVEVRSGDSYNEQFF
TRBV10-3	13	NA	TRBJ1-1	CAISDGQNTEAFF
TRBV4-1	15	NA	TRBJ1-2	CASSQGTAFNYGYTF
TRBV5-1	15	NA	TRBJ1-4	CASSKEGQGGEKLFF
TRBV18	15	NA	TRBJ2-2	CASSPVGQGTGELFF
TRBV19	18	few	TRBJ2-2	CASSGGTSGTPNTGELFF
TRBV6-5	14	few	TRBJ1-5	CASARDRGYQPQHF
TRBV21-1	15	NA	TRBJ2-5	CASSKPASYQETQYF
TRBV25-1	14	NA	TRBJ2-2	CASSEQGGTGELFF
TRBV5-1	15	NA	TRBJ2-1	CASSPSIADSGEQFF
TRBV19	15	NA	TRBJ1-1	CASSAQGAITTEAFF
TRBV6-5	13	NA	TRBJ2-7	CASTETATYEQYF
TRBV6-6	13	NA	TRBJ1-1	CAGRTGTNTEAFF
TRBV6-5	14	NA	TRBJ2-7	CASSPDWNSYEQYF
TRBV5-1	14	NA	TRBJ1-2	CASSLGQGGYGYTF
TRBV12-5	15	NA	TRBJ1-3	CASGSAGAPGNTIYF
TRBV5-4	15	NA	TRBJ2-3	CASSLPGKTSDTQYF
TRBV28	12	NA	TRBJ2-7	CASSIKYYEQYF
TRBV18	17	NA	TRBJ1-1	CASSPISVWGWDTEAFF
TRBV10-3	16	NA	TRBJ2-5	CAIRGEWDRGPETQYF
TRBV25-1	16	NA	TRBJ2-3	CASSEYGGVHIDTQYF
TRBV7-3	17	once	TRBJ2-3	CASSLIGGTGETDTQYF
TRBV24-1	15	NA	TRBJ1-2	CATRGGGASNYGYTF
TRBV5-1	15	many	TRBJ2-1	CASTPGTGIYNEQFF
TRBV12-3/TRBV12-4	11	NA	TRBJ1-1	CASSRTAEAFF
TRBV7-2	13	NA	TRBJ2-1	CASSGDWNNEQFF
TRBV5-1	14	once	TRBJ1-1	CASRDTGGETEAFF
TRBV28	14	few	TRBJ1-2	CASSWEPTVYGYTF
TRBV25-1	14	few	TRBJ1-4	CASRDSATNEKLFF
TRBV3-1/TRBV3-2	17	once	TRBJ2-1	CASSPPWTSGVFNEQFF
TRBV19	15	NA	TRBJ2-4	CASSTTTGRRGIQYF
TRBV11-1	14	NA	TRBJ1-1	CASSLVRGSTEAFF
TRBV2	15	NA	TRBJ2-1	CASSGKRGGITEQFF
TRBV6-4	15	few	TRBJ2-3	CASKDIAGGSDTQYF
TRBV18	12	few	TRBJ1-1	CASSEGGIEAFF
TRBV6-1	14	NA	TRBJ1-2	CASSDPTGGYGYTF
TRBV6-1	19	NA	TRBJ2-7	CASSEGGPGLAGASYEQYF
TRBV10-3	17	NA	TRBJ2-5	CAITKPNTRQGPETQYF
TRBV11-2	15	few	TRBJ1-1	CASSSTGGDSTEAFF
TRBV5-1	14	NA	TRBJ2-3	CASSLGGETDTQYF
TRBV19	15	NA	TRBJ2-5	CASSIAQGPLETQYF
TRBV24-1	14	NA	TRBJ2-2	CATSGGQGTGELFF
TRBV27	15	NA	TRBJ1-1	CASRRNGGSGTEAFF
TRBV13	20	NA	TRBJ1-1	CASSLVGADGGPLMNTEAFF
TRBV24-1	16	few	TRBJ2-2	CATSDTRRGRTGELFF